This T cell receptor (beta chain) emerged from a study of blood T cell repertoires in COVID-19. The V gene lost 9 bases and the J gene lost 0 bases, with 8 bases spanning the gap. The germline CDR1 and CDR2 sequences are MNHNY and SVGAGI (reference sequence). This CDR3 spans 12 amino acids. Data came from immunoSEQ multiplex PCR; TCRdb stores just in-frame clones and leaves some out. This sample has about 200,000 clones, with 85% to 90% found just once. Sequenced input: peripheral blood. The receptor's source is a man of 80 years or more with acute or convalescent COVID-19. This rearrangement joins TRBV6-6 to TRBJ1-2, with D unclear. The CDR3 DNA sequence: TGTGCCAGTTTCCAAACTAACTATGGCTACACCTTC. This codes for CASFQTNYGYTF.